This T cell receptor beta chain stems from a study of cytomegalovirus exposure and HLA in healthy donors. Study outcomes and limitations: Being productive about 90% or about 30% of the time was typical of most TCR beta V segments in an earlier analysis. In a later analysis, productive TCRs from donors in an Asian-associated ancestry cluster reportedly carried fewer N-insertions than the cohort mean. A later analysis showed that HLA-associated TCR beta chains had undergone more clonal expansion than equally common others.

This PCR relied on a set of 60 Vbeta primers and 13 Jbeta primers. This table comes from immunoSEQ multiplex PCR, and its TCRdb copy is limited to in-frame clones, with some not included. Of roughly 150,000 clones in the sample, roughly 77% were seen once. The CDR3 runs to 15 residues. Trimming stripped 7 bases from V and 3 bases from J, with 19 bases between. The germline V gene encodes CDR1 SGDLS and CDR2 YYNGEE. Comment on this clone: Its antigen is undetermined.

The sequencing input was PBMCs. The rearrangement joins TRBV9 to TRBJ1-2; weak D call: TRBD1 (5 bases). The receptor was isolated from a man younger than 35 in good health and CMV-seropositive. This CDR3 reads CASQGAPRPDYGYTF. The CDR3 DNA reads TGTGCCAGCCAAGGGGCCCCACGTCCGGACTATGGCTACACCTTC.